This T cell receptor beta chain was recovered during a study of cytomegalovirus exposure and HLA in healthy donors. Study context: Within the Caucasian-associated ancestry cluster were around 80% of the approximately 370 genotyped donors.

In the case of this clone: The target antigen is unknown.

The PCR ran on 60 Vbeta and 13 Jbeta primers. Sequenced by immunoSEQ multiplex PCR; TCRdb stores in-frame clones only, minus some. The table includes almost 200,000 clones, about four fifths detected once. Overall study findings and caveats: In terms of immune exposure information, only CMV serostatus was available. What a later analysis showed was that several of the most significant clusters appeared linked to common viral pathogens.

CDR1 is SGHRS and CDR2 is YFSETQ in the germline V gene. The CDR3 loop spans 15 amino acids. V lost 1 base and J 0 bases, leaving 7 bases between the germline ends. Material for sequencing was PBMCs. The genes are TRBV5-1 and TRBJ1-4; D not resolved. This sequence was found in a male donor in good health and CMV-seropositive. For the CDR3, the DNA is TGCGCCAGCAGCTTGCAAGCTGCAACTAATGAAAAACTGTTTTTT. Its protein product is CASSLQAATNEKLFF. The complete variable domain, with remaining parts taken from reference TRBV5-1 and TRBJ1-4, reads KAGVTQTPRYLIKTRGQQVTLSCSPISGHRSVSWYQQTPGQGLQFLFEYFSETQRNKGNFPGRFSGRQFSNSRSEMNVSTLELGDSALYLCASSLQAATNEKLFFGSGTQLSVL.